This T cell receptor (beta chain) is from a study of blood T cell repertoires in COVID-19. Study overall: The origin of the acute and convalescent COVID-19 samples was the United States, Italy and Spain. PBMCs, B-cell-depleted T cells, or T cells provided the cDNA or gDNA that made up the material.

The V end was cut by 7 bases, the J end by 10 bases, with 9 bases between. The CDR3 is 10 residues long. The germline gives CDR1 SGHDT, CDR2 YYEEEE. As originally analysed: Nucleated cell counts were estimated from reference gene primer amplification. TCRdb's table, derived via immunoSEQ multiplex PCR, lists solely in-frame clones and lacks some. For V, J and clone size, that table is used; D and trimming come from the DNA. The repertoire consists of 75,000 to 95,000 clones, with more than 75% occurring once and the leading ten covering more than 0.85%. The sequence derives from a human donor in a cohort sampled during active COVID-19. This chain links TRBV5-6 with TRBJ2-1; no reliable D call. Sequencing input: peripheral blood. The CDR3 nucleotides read TGTGCCAGCGTCCCTCGGGAGCAGTTCTTC. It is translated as CASVPREQFF.